Here is one TCR beta chain with its context. Its antigen target is currently unknown. Base qualities are missing; no much larger clone stands one base away. The CDR3 contains 16 residues, cysteine and phenylalanine counted. The sequence is cut down to CDR3 DNA, 48 bases in frame from base 1. V lost 1 base and J lost 7 bases, and the count of bases not matched to a germline gene is 7. CDR1 is given as SGHTA and CDR2 as FQGNSA, both from the germline V gene. The entry originates in a study of blood T cells in healthy people across ages (dated by TCRdb to the mid-2010s). For the wider study: In model experiments, roughly one uniquely barcoded TCR beta cDNA molecule per two T cells was captured by template switching. The study measured age-related changes in TCR beta repertoire diversity using deep sequencing normalized with unique cDNA molecular identifiers. Donors were grouped into four age groups: young (average roughly 16 years), middle-aged (39), aged (about 60) and long-lived (around 80). To avoid experimental bias, donors of different ages were distributed randomly across sequencing lanes. For two donors (one aged 18 to 29 and one aged 80 or older), the study analyzed two additional independent replicas of 1 million unique cDNA reads from the same blood draw.

The donors were 40 or so Caucasian individuals from Russia, aged roughly 6 to 90 years, who were systemically healthy. Each donor gave about 10 milliliters of peripheral blood, drawn into EDTA-treated Vacutainer tubes. PBMCs were isolated by Ficoll-Paque density-gradient centrifugation, with at least 7 million obtained per sample. Trizol reagent was used to extract total RNA from the PBMCs, yielding at least 6 micrograms per sample. Naive CD45RAhigh/CD27high T cell percentages were measured by flow cytometry on a PBMC aliquot from every donor. General study outcomes and caveats: Compared with the aged group, more naive CD4+ T cells, fewer expanded clones and increased TCR diversity were shown by the long-lived group, suggesting age selection. Because donor CMV infection status was unknown, age-related changes in expanded clonotypes were potentially confounded. Estimates of total diversity based on one million sequenced T cells were considered lower bounds and underestimates. Bulk unsorted PBMC profiling prevented conclusive comparison of naive and antigen-experienced compartments. Observed TCR beta diversity correlated strongly with the percentage of naive T cells measured by flow cytometry. Observed TCR beta diversity per million T cells fell roughly linearly with age, and a significant reduction was already apparent by age about 36.

Receptor libraries were prepared by 5' RACE. TCRdb records Illumina HiSeq 2500 as the sequencer. A second 7 to 11 cycle PCR used a sample-barcoded 5' primer and a J-beta primer mix. A unique molecular identifier was introduced onto each TCR beta cDNA molecule by a template-switch 5' adaptor carrying 12 random nucleotides. At least 3 million CDR3-containing paired-end reads were obtained from each sample. First-strand cDNA was synthesized from all RNA with the Mint cDNA synthesis kit, primed by a TRBC-specific oligonucleotide. After uracil-DNA glycosylase treatment, a first 18-cycle PCR used universal primers M1SS and BC2_uni_R on all cDNA. In the paper's pipeline: Each sample was normalized by randomly selecting 1 million high-quality reads, each carrying a distinct molecular identifier. Instead of being binned into consensus sequences, reads with shared molecular identifiers were discarded. MiTCR, with a Q25 quality threshold and the strictest error-elimination algorithm, was used for CDR3 identification, clonotype clustering and error correction. Lower-bound total TCR beta diversity was estimated with a nonparametric unseen species model using Euler transformation. TCRdb cleaned the public reads at Q25 with fastp, built clones with MiXCR and kept in-frame beta chains. CDR3 protein duplicates are merged, each entry listing the most common genes and DNA. The V and J calls and clone size are TCRdb's, not the authors'. This sample lists approximately 1,000,000 distinct CDR3 sequences; 30% to 40% were detected once. The ten largest make up around 14% of the sample.

This TCR was sampled from a young man in good health. Sample: blood. The receptor chain draws on TRBV7-2 and TRBJ2-3; TRBD1 fits 11 bases in the junction. The nucleotides are TGTGCCAGCAGCTTAGGGGGACAGGGGGAACCGTATACGCAGTATTTT. Its coded protein is CASSLGGQGEPYTQYF. Full variable domain (CDR3 extended with the reference TRBV7-2 and TRBJ2-3 proteins): GAGVSQSPSNKVTEKGKDVELRCDPISGHTALYWYRQSLGQGLEFLIYFQGNSAPDKSGLPSDRFSAERTGGSVSTLTIQRTQQEDSAVYLCASSLGGQGEPYTQYFGPGTRLTVL.